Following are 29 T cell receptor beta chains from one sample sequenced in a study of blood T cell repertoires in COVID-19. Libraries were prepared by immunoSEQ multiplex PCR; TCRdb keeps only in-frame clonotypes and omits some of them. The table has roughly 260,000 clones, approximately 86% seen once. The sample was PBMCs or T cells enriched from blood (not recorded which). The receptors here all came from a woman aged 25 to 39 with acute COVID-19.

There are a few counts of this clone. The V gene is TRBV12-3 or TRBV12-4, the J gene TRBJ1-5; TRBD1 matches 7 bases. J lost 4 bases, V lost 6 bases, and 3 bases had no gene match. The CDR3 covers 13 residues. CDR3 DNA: TGTGCCAGCAGGAGGGACAGAAATCAGCCCCAGCATTTT. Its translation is CASRRDRNQPQHF.

The CDR3 region is CASSLGAEAGDGSDTQYF. Here the CDR3 DNA reads TGTGCCAGCAGCTTAGGGGCAGAAGCGGGGGACGGATCAGATACGCAGTATTTT. V usage is TRBV7-9 and J usage is TRBJ2-3, with 8 positions matching TRBD2. Germline-derived CDR1 and CDR2 are SEHNR and FQNEAQ (reference sequence). The CDR3 runs to 18 residues. Losses at the gene ends were 1 base for V and 4 bases for J; bases not matched to a gene: 13.

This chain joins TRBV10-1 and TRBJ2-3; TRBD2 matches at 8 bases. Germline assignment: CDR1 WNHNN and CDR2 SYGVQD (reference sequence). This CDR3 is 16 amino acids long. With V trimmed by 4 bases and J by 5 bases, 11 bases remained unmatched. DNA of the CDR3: TGCGCCAGCAGTGGCCCCCGGGGGGGCCTGAGAGATACGCAGTATTTT. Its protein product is CASSGPRGGLRDTQYF.

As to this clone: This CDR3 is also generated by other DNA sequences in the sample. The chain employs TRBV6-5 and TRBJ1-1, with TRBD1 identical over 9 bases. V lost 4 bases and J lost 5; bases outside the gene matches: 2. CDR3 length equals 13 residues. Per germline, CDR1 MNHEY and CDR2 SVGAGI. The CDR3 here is CASSLTGGTEAFF. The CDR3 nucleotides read TGTGCCAGCAGTTTGACAGGGGGAACTGAAGCTTTCTTT.

CDR3 sequence: CASSVRTEPTNEKLFF. The DNA of the CDR3 is TGTGCCAGTAGTGTGCGGACAGAACCAACTAATGAAAAACTGTTTTTT. The rearrangement uses TRBV19 and TRBJ1-4; maybe TRBD1 (6 bases). CDR1 and CDR2 (germline): LNHDA, SQIVND (reference sequence). This CDR3 contains 16 residues. V was pared by 5 bases and J by 0 bases, with 13 bases between.

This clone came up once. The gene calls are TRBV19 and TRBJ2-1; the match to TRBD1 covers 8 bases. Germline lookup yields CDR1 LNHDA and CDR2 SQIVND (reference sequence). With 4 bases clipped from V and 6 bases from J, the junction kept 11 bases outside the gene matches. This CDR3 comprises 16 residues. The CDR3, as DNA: TGTGCCAGTAGTAGGTTTATTTCAGGGGGCGCCAATGAGCAGTTCTTC. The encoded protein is CASSRFISGGANEQFF.

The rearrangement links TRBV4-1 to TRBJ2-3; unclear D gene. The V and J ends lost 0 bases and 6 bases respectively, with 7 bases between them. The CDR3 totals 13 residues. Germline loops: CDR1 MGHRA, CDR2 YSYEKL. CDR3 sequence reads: CASSQDWPDTQYF. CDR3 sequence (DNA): TGCGCCAGCAGCCAAGATTGGCCCGATACGCAGTATTTT.

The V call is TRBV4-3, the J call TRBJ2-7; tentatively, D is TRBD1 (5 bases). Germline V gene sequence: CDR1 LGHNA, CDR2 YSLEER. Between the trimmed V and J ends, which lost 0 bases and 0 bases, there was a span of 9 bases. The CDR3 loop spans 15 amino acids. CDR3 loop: CASSQDRVGSYEQYF. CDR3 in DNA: TGCGCCAGCAGCCAAGACAGGGTGGGCTCCTACGAGCAGTACTTC.

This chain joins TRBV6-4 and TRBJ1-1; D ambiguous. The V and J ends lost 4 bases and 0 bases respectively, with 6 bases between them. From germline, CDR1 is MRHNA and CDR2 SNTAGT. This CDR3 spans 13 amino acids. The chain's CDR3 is CASSVLMNTEAFF. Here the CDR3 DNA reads TGTGCCAGCAGTGTTTTAATGAACACTGAAGCTTTCTTT.

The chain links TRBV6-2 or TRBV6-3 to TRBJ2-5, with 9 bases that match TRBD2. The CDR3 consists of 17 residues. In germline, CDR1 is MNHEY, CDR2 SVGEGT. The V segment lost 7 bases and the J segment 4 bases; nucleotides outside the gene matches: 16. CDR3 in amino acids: CASTPGSGGPWVETQYF. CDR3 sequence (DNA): TGTGCCAGCACCCCCGGTAGCGGGGGCCCCTGGGTAGAGACCCAGTACTTC.

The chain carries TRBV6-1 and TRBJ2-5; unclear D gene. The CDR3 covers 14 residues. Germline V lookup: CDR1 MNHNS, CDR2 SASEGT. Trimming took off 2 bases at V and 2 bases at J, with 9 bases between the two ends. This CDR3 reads CASSEYYAQETQYF. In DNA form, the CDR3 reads TGTGCCAGCAGTGAATACTACGCACAAGAGACCCAGTACTTC.

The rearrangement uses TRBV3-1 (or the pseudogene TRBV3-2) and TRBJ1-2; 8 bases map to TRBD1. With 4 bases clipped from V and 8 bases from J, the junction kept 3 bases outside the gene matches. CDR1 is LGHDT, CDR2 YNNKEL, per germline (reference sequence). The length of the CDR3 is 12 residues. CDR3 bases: TGTGCCAGCAGCCGGACAGGGTACGGCTACACCTTC. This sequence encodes CASSRTGYGYTF.

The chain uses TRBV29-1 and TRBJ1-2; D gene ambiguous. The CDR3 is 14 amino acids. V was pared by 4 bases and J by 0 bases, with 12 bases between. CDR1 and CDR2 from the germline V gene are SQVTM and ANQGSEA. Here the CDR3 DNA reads TGCAGCGTTGTCCAGGATACAGCTAACTATGGCTACACCTTC. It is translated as CSVVQDTANYGYTF.

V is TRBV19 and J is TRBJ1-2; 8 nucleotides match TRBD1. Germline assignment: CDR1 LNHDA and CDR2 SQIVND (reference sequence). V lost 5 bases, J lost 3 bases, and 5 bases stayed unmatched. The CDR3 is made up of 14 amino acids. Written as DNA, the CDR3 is TGTGCCAGTAGTCGACAGGGGCGAGACTATGGCTACACCTTC. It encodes CASSRQGRDYGYTF.

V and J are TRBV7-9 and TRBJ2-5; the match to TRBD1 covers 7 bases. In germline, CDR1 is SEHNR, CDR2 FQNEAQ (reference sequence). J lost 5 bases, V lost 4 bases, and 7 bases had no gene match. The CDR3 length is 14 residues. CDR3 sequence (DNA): TGTGCCAGCAGCTCCTCGACAGGGCGGGAGACCCAGTACTTC. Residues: CASSSSTGRETQYF. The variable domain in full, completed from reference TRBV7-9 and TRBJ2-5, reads DTGVSQNPRHKITKRGQNVTFRCDPISEHNRLYWYRQTLGQGPEFLTYFQNEAQLEKSRLLSDRFSAERPKGSFSTLEIQRTEQGDSAMYLCASSSSTGRETQYFGPGTRLLVL.

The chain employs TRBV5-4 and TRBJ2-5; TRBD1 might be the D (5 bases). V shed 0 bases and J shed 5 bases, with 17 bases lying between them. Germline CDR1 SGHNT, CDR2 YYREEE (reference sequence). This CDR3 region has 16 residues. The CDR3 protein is CASSLVPGRAGETQYF. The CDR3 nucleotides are TGTGCCAGCAGCTTGGTGCCCGGCAGGGCAGGGGAGACCCAGTACTTC.

CDR3 coding DNA: TGCAGCGCTGCCTTGACAGGTCGTAATGAAAAACTGTTTTTT. Translating it yields CSAALTGRNEKLFF. V usage is TRBV29-1 and J usage is TRBJ1-4; perhaps TRBD1 as D (6 bases). The CDR3 totals 14 residues. Germline loops: CDR1 SQVTM, CDR2 ANQGSEA. V was shortened by 7 bases and J by 4 bases, with 16 bases between the two germline ends.

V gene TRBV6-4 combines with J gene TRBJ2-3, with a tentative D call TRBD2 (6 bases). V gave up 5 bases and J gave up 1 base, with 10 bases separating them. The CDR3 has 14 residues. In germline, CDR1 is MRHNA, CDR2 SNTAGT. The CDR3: CASSRDWRTDTQYF. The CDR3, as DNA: TGTGCCAGCAGTCGGGACTGGCGCACAGATACGCAGTATTTT.

In nucleotides, the CDR3 is TGTGCCAGTAGTAAAGGGGGTCAGCCCCAGCATTTT. Residues: CASSKGGQPQHF. J is TRBJ1-5 and V is TRBV19, with D possibly matching TRBD1 (6 bases). The V end lost 4 bases, the J end lost 6 bases, and 7 bases lay between the germline ends. Germline V gene sequence: CDR1 LNHDA, CDR2 SQIVND (reference sequence). The CDR3 runs 12 residues.

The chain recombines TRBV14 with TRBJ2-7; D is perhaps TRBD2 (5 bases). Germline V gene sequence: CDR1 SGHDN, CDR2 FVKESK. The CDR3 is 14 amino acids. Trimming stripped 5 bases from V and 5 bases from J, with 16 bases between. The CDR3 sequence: CASSSRRGSDEQYF. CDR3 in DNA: TGTGCCAGCAGCTCCCGCCGGGGTTCCGACGAGCAGTACTTC.

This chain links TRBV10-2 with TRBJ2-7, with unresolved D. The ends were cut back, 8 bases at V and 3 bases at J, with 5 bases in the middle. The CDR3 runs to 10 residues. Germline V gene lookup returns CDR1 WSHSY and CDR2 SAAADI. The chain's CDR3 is CASANYEQYF. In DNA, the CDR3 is TGCGCCAGCGCTAACTACGAGCAGTACTTC.

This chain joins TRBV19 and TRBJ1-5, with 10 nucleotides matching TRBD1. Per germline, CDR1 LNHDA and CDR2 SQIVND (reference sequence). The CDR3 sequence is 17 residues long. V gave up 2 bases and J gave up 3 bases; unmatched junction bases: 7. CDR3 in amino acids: CASSISVGQGYNQPQHF. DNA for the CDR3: TGTGCCAGTAGTATATCGGTGGGACAGGGGTACAATCAGCCCCAGCATTTT.

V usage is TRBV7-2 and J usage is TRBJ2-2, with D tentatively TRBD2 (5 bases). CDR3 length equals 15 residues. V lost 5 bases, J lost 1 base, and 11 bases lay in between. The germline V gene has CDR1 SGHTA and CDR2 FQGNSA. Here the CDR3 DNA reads TGTGCCAGCAGCCCGAGAGGAGGGAACACCGGGGAGCTGTTTTTT. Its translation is CASSPRGGNTGELFF. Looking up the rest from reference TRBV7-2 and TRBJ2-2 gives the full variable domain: GAGVSQSPSNKVTEKGKDVELRCDPISGHTALYWYRQSLGQGLEFLIYFQGNSAPDKSGLPSDRFSAERTGGSVSTLTIQRTQQEDSAVYLCASSPRGGNTGELFFGEGSRLTVL.

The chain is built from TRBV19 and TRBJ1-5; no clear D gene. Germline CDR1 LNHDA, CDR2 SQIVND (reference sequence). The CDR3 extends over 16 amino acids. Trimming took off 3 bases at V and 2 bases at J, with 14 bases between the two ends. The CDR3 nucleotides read TGTGCCAGTAGTATTGGTGGGAGTAGGCGCAATCAGCCCCAGCATTTT. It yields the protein CASSIGGSRRNQPQHF.

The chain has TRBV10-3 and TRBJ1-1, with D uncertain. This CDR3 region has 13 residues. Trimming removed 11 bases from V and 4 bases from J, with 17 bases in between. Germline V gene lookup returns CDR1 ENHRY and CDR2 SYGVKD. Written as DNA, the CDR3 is TGTGCCTCAACCTCCCGTCCGGGCACTGAAGCTTTCTTT. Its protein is CASTSRPGTEAFF.

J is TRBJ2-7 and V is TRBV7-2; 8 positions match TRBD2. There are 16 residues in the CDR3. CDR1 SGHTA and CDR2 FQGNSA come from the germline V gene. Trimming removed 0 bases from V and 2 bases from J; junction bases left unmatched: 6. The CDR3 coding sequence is TGTGCCAGCAGCTTAGCCGAACTAGCGGCTACCTACGAGCAGTACTTC. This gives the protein CASSLAELAATYEQYF.

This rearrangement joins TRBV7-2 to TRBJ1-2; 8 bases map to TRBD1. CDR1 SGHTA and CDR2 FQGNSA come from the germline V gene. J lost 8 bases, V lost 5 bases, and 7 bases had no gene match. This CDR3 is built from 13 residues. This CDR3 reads CASSADRVGGYTF. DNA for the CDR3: TGTGCCAGCAGCGCGGACAGGGTAGGCGGCTACACCTTC.

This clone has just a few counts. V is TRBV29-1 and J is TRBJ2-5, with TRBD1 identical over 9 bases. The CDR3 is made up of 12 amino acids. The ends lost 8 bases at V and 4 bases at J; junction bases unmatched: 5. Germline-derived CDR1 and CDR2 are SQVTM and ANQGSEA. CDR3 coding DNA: TGCAGCATTCCGGGACAGGGAGAGACCCAGTACTTC. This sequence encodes CSIPGQGETQYF.

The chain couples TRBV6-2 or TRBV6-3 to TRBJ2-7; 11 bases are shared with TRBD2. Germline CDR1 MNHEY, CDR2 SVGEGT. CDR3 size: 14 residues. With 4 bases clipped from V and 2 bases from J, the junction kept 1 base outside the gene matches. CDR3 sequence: CASSSLAGAYEQYF. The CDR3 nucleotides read TGTGCCAGCAGTTCACTAGCGGGGGCCTACGAGCAGTACTTC.